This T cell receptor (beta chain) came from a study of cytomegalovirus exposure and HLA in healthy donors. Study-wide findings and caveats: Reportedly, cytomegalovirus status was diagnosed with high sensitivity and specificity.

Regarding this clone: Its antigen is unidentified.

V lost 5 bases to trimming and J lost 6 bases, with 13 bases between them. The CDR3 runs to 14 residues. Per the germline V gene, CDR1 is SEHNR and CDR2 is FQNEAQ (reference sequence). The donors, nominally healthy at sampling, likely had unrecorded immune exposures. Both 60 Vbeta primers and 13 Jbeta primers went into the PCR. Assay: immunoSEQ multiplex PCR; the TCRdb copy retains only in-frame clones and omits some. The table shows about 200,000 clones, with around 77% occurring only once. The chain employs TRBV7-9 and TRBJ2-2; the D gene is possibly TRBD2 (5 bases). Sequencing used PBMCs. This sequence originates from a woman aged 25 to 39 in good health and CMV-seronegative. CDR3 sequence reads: CASSPQGGPGELFF. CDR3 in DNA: TGTGCCAGCAGCCCCCAAGGCGGGCCCGGGGAGCTGTTTTTT.